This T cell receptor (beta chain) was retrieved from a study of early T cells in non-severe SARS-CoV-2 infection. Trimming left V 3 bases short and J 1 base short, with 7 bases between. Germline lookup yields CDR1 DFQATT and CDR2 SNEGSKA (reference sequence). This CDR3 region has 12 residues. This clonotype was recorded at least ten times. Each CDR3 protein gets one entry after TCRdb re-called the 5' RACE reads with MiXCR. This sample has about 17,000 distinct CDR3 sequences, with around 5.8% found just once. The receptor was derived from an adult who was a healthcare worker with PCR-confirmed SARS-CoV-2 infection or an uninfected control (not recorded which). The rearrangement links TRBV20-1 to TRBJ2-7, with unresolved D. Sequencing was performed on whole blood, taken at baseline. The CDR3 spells CSASVISYEQYF. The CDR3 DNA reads TGCAGTGCTAGCGTGATATCCTACGAGCAGTACTTC.